These 12 T cell receptor beta chains originate from one sample sequenced in a study of OX40 agonist ivuxolimab in advanced cancers. TCRdb's copy holds only in-frame clones and misses some; the assay was immunoSEQ multiplex PCR. The sample lists tens of thousands of clones; around 80% were seen once. The input for sequencing was CD4+ or CD8+ T cells sorted from blood, taken in a trial of the OX40 agonist ivuxolimab. These receptors were taken from an adult with an advanced solid tumor such as melanoma, head and neck, liver or kidney cancer.

V gene TRBV7-9 combines with J gene TRBJ2-1, with D unresolved. With 3 bases removed from V and 7 bases from J, the gap between germline ends came to 7 bases. CDR1 SEHNR and CDR2 FQNEAQ come from the germline V gene (reference sequence). The CDR3 loop spans 12 amino acids. CDR3 region: CASSFRFNEQFF. In DNA, the CDR3 is TGTGCCAGCAGCTTTAGGTTTAATGAGCAGTTCTTC.

This clone was seen only a few times. This chain connects TRBV6-5 to TRBJ1-1; D is undetermined. The V gene's germline CDR1 is MNHEY and CDR2 SVGAGI. V lost 10 bases to trimming and J lost 2 bases, with 14 bases between them. The CDR3 covers 13 residues. The CDR3: CATEGPVNTEAFF. CDR3 bases: TGTGCCACCGAAGGGCCAGTCAACACTGAAGCTTTCTTT.

The rearrangement joins TRBV2 to TRBJ1-4; 9 bases fit TRBD1. The CDR3 runs 16 residues. The V gene's germline CDR1 is SNHLY and CDR2 FYNNEI. The trim removed 3 bases at V and 8 bases at J, leaving 10 bases unmatched. The CDR3 DNA sequence: TGTGCCAGCAGTGAGCTACCGGGACAGGGAGACGAAAAACTGTTTTTT. It encodes CASSELPGQGDEKLFF.

The chain links TRBV9 to TRBJ1-6; D is perhaps TRBD1 (6 bases). The germline V and J ends were trimmed by 3 bases and 0 bases, with 7 bases remaining between them. The CDR3 is 15 residues long. Germline assignment: CDR1 SGDLS and CDR2 YYNGEE. The chain's CDR3 is CASSATGSYNSPLHF. The CDR3 DNA follows: TGTGCCAGCAGCGCGACAGGCTCCTATAATTCACCCCTCCACTTT.

The chain links TRBV5-1 to TRBJ2-5; no firm D call. The V gene lost 4 bases and the J gene lost 2 bases, with 9 bases spanning the gap. The germline CDR1 and CDR2 sequences are SGHRS and YFSETQ. CDR3 length: 13 residues. CDR3 loop: CASSPDGQETQYF. CDR3 nucleotide sequence: TGCGCCAGCAGCCCTGACGGTCAAGAGACCCAGTACTTC.

V usage is TRBV25-1 and J usage is TRBJ1-1; D possibly corresponds to TRBD1 (6 bases). Trimming shortened V by 6 bases and J by 7 bases, and 12 bases separated the two germline ends. The CDR3 contains 12 residues. Germline-derived CDR1 and CDR2 are MGHDK and SYGVNS. The CDR3 nucleotides are TGTGCCAGCAGCCCCGGGGGCGGTGAAGCTTTCTTT. It yields the protein CASSPGGGEAFF.

This clone was picked up a small number of times. The chain couples TRBV5-4 to TRBJ2-1; TRBD1 matches 10 bases. V shed 4 bases and J 3 bases; nucleotides not matched to a gene: 4. Germline CDR1 SGHNT, CDR2 YYREEE (reference sequence). The CDR3 is 15 amino acids. The CDR3: CASSARDRGYNEQFF. The CDR3 DNA sequence: TGTGCCAGCAGCGCCCGGGACAGGGGCTACAATGAGCAGTTCTTC.

CDR3 bases: TGTGCCAGCAGTGAAGCCTCTTATTTCGGGGGAACGGATGGCTACACCTTC. Its translation: CASSEASYFGGTDGYTF. J is TRBJ1-2 and V is TRBV2; TRBD1 might be the D (5 bases). The V and J ends lost 0 bases and 6 bases respectively, with 20 bases between them. CDR3 size: 17 residues. Germline V lookup: CDR1 SNHLY, CDR2 FYNNEI.

The chain is built from TRBV18 and TRBJ2-7, with a tentative D call TRBD1 (6 bases). There are 14 residues in the CDR3. Per germline, CDR1 KGHSH and CDR2 LQKENI. The germline V and J ends were trimmed by 5 bases and 4 bases, with 15 bases remaining between them. CDR3 sequence reads: CASSKAGTLYEQYF. CDR3 DNA: TGTGCCAGCTCAAAAGCCGGGACACTTTACGAGCAGTACTTC.

The genes are TRBV7-2 and TRBJ2-7; no firm D call. The CDR3 is 14 amino acids. Trimming removed 2 bases at V and 0 bases at J, with 8 bases between. Germline V gene sequence: CDR1 SGHTA, CDR2 FQGNSA. CDR3 nucleotide sequence: TGTGCCAGCAGCTTACTCTCAAGCTCCTACGAGCAGTACTTC. Amino acid sequence: CASSLLSSSYEQYF.

This chain links TRBV7-9 with TRBJ1-1; D is possibly TRBD1 (6 bases). Trimming took off 1 base at V and 6 bases at J, with 12 bases between the two ends. CDR1 is SEHNR and CDR2 is FQNEAQ in the germline V gene (reference sequence). CDR3 size: 14 residues. CDR3 sequence reads: CASSLEHRESEAFF. The CDR3 coding sequence is TGTGCCAGCAGCTTAGAACACAGGGAATCTGAAGCTTTCTTT. Complete variable domain (other parts from reference TRBV7-9 and TRBJ1-1): DTGVSQNPRHKITKRGQNVTFRCDPISEHNRLYWYRQTLGQGPEFLTYFQNEAQLEKSRLLSDRFSAERPKGSFSTLEIQRTEQGDSAMYLCASSLEHRESEAFFGQGTRLTVV.

This clone was seen a single time. This sequence joins TRBV1 and TRBJ2-7; TRBD2, the D gene given by the table, was not confirmed from the DNA. TRBV1 counts as a pseudogene. The CDR3 is 11 amino acids. CDR3 region: CTSSQGRVRYF. DNA of the CDR3: TGCACCAGCAGCCAAGGGCGGGTGCGGTACTTC.